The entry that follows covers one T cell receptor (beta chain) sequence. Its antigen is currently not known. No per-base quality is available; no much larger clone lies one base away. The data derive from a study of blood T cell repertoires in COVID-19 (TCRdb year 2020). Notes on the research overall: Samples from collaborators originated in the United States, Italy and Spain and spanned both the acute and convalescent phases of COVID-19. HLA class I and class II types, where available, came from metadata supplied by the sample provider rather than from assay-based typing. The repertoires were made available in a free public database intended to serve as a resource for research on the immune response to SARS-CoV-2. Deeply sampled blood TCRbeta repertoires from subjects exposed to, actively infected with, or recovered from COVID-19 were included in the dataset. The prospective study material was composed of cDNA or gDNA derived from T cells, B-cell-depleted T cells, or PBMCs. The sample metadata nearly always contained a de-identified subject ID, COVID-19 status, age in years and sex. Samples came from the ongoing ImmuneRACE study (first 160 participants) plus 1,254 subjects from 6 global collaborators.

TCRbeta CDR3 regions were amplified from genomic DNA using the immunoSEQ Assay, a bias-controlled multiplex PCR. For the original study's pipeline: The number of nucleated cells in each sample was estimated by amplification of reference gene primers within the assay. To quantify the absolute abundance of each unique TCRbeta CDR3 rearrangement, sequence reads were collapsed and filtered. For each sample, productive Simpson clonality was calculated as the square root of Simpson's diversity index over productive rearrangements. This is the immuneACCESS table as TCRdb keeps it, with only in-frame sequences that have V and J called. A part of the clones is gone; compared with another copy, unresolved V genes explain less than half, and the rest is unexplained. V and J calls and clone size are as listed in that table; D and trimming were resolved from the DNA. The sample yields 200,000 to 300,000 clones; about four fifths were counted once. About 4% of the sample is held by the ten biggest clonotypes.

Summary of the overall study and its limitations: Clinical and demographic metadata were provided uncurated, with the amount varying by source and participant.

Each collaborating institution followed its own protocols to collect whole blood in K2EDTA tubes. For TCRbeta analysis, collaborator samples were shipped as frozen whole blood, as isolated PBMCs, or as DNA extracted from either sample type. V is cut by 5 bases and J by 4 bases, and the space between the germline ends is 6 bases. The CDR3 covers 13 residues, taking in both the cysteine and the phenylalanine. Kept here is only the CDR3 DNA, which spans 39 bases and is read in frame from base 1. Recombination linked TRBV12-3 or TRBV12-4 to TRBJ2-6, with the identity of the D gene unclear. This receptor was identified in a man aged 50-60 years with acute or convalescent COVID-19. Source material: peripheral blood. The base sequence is TGTGCCAGCAGTCCACAGGGGGCCAACGTCCTGACTTTC. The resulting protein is CASSPQGANVLTF.